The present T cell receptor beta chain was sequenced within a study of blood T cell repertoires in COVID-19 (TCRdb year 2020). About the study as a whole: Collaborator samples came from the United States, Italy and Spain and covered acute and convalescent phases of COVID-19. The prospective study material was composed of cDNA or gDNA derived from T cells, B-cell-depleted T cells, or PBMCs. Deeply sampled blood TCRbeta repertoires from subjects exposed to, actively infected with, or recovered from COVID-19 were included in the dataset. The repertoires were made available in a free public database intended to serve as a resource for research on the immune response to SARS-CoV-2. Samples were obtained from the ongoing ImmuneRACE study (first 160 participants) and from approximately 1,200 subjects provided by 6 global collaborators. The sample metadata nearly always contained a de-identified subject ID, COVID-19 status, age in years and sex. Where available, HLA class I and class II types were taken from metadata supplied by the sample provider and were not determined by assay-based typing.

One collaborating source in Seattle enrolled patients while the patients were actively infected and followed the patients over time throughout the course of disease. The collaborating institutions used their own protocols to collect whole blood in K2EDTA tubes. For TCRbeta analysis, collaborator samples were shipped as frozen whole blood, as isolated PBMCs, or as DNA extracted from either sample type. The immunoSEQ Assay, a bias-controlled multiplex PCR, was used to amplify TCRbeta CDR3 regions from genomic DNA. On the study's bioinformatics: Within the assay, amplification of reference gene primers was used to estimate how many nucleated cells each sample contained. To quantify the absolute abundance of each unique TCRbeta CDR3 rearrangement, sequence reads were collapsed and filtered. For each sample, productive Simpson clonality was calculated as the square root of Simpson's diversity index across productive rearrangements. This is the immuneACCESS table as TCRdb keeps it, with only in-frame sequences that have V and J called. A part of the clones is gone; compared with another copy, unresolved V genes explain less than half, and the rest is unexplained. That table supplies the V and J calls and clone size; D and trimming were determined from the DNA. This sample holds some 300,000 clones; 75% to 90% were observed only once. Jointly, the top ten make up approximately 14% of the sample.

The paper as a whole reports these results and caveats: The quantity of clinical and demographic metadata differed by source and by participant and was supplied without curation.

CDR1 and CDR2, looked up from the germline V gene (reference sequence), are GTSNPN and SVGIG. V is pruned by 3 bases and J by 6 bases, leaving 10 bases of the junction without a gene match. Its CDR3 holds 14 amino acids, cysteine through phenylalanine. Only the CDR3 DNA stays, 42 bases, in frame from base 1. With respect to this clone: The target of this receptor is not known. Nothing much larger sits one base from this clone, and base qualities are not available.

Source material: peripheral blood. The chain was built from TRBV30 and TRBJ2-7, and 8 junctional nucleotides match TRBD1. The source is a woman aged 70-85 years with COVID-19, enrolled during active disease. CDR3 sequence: CAWRATGAGGEQYF. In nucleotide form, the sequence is TGTGCCTGGAGGGCGACAGGGGCCGGGGGCGAGCAGTACTTC.